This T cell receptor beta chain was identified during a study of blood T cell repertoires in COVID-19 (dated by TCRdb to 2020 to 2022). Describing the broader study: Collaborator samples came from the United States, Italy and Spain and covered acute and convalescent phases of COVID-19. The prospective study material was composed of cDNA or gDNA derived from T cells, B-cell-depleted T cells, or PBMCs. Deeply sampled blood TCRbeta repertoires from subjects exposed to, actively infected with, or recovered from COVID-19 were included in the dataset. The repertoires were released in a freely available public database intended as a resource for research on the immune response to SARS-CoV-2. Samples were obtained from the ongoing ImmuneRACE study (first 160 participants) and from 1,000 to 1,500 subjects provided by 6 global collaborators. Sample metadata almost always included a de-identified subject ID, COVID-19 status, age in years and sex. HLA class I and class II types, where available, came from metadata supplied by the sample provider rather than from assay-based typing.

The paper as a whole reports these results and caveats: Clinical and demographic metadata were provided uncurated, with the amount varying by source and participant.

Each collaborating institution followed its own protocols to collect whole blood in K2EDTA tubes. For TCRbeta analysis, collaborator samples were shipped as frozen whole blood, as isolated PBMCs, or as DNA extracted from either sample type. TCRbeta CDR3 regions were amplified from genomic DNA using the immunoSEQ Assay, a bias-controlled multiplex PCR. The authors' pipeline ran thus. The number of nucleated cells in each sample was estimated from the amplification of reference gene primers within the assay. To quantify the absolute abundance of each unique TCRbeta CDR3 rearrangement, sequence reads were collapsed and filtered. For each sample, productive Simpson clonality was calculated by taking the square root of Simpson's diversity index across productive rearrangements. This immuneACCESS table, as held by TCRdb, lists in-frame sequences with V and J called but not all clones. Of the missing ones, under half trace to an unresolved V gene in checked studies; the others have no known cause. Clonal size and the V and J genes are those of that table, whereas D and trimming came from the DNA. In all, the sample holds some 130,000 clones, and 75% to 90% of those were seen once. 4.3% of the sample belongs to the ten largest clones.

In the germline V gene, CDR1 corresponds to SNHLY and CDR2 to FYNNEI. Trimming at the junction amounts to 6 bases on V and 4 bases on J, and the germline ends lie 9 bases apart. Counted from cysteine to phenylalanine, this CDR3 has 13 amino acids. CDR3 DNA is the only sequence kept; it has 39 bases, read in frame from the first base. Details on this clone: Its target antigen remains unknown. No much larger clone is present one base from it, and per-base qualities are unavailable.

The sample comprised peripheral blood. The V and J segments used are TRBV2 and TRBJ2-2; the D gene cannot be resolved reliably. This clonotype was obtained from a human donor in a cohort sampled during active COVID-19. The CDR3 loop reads CASSSYITGELFF. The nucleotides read TGTGCCAGCAGCTCTTACATCACCGGGGAGCTGTTTTTT.